These 26 T cell receptor beta chains came from one sample sequenced in a study of cytomegalovirus exposure and HLA in healthy donors. The PCR employed 60 Vbeta primers together with 13 Jbeta primers. TCRdb's copy holds only in-frame clones and misses some; the assay was immunoSEQ multiplex PCR. The data contain 130,000 or so clones, approximately 84% of them seen just once; the ten biggest clones take up 1.5% to 2.5%. Sequenced sample: PBMCs. The receptors were sampled from a woman aged 40 to 50 in good health and CMV-seronegative.

The rearrangement joins TRBV7-9 to TRBJ2-3; 14 bases line up with TRBD2. Germline V lookup: CDR1 SEHNR, CDR2 FQNEAQ (reference sequence). The CDR3 is 16 residues long. Trimming at V came to 4 bases and at J to 4 bases, leaving 4 bases not matched to a gene. The CDR3: CASSSPGLAGADTQYF. The CDR3 region has the DNA TGTGCCAGCAGCTCCCCGGGACTAGCGGGAGCAGATACGCAGTATTTT.

In the case of this clone: Different DNA sequences within this sample yield the same CDR3. The chain employs TRBV7-2 and TRBJ1-1; D unclear. The CDR3 consists of 13 residues. With 4 bases removed from V and 0 bases from J, the gap between germline ends came to 6 bases. Germline assignment: CDR1 SGHTA and CDR2 FQGNSA. In DNA form, the CDR3 reads TGTGCCAGCAGCTACAGAGTGAACACTGAAGCTTTCTTT. Protein product: CASSYRVNTEAFF.

V is TRBV5-6 and J is TRBJ2-5; TRBD2 agrees at 8 bases. The CDR3 covers 13 residues. CDR1 is SGHDT, CDR2 YYEEEE, per germline. Trimming took 0 bases from V and 10 from J; bases not matched to a gene: 5. The CDR3 loop is CASSLEGLVDQYF. The CDR3 DNA sequence: TGTGCCAGCAGCTTGGAGGGACTAGTGGACCAGTACTTC.

This sequence joins TRBV28 and TRBJ2-7; 10 bases line up with TRBD2. Trimming at V came to 6 bases and at J to 4 bases, leaving 6 bases not matched to a gene. Germline V gene sequence: CDR1 MDHEN, CDR2 SYDVKM. The CDR3 consists of 14 residues. The CDR3 region is CASSQTSGSYEQYF. The CDR3 DNA follows: TGTGCCAGCAGCCAGACTAGCGGGTCTTACGAGCAGTACTTC.

V is TRBV4-3 and J is TRBJ2-6; D remains ambiguous. From germline, CDR1 is LGHNA and CDR2 YSLEER. Trimming left V 0 bases short and J 2 bases short, with 5 bases between. The CDR3 contains 15 residues. The DNA of the CDR3 is TGCGCCAGCAGCCAAGAGAGCCCTGGGGCCAACGTCCTGACTTTC. This sequence encodes CASSQESPGANVLTF.

The CDR3 loop reads CASRPIAGAYNEQFF. The CDR3 DNA sequence: TGTGCCAGCAGACCTATAGCGGGAGCCTACAATGAGCAGTTCTTC. The V and J genes are TRBV28 and TRBJ2-1; 9 bases match TRBD2. V gave up 6 bases and J gave up 2 bases; unmatched junction bases: 5. Per the germline V gene, CDR1 is MDHEN and CDR2 is SYDVKM. The CDR3 has 15 residues.

The chain combines TRBV2 with TRBJ2-7; 11 nucleotides align to TRBD2. The CDR3 loop spans 14 amino acids. Germline assignment: CDR1 SNHLY and CDR2 FYNNEI. J gave up 9 bases and V 3 bases, and 7 bases lay outside the gene matches. This CDR3 reads CASSDRTSGYSQYF. In DNA form, the CDR3 reads TGTGCCAGCAGTGACAGGACTAGCGGGTATTCGCAGTACTTC.

This clone is a singleton in its sample. V usage is TRBV14 and J usage is TRBJ1-1; weak D call: TRBD1 (6 bases). Between the trimmed V and J ends, which lost 0 bases and 6 bases, there was a span of 8 bases. Looked up from germline, CDR1 is SGHDN and CDR2 is FVKESK. CDR3 length: 13 amino acids. The DNA for the CDR3 is TGTGCCAGCAGCCAAGAACAGGGAGCTGAAGCTTTCTTT. This codes for CASSQEQGAEAFF.

This clone has a single count. The chain couples TRBV5-1 to TRBJ1-5, with D possibly being TRBD1 (5 bases). Deletions cut 0 bases from V and 0 bases from J, with 7 bases between. This CDR3 contains 15 residues. Germline assignment: CDR1 SGHRS and CDR2 YFSETQ. The CDR3 sequence is CASSLEGYSNQPQHF. The CDR3 bases are TGCGCCAGCAGCTTGGAGGGGTATAGCAATCAGCCCCAGCATTTT. The whole variable domain, remainder taken from reference TRBV5-1 and TRBJ1-5, is KAGVTQTPRYLIKTRGQQVTLSCSPISGHRSVSWYQQTPGQGLQFLFEYFSETQRNKGNFPGRFSGRQFSNSRSEMNVSTLELGDSALYLCASSLEGYSNQPQHFGDGTRLSIL.

V gene TRBV7-9 combines with J gene TRBJ2-3, with 7 bases matching TRBD2. Germline CDR1 and CDR2: SEHNR and FQNEAQ (reference sequence). With 8 bases clipped from V and 6 bases from J, the junction kept 8 bases outside the gene matches. This CDR3 region has 13 residues. The CDR3 spells CASGKTSWDTQYF. The CDR3 DNA is TGTGCCAGCGGGAAGACTAGCTGGGATACGCAGTATTTT.

The CDR3: CASSPRTGGLGTEAFF. The CDR3 DNA is TGTGCCAGCAGCCCCCGGACAGGGGGTCTTGGCACTGAAGCTTTCTTT. This chain links TRBV7-3 with TRBJ1-1; TRBD1 matches at 10 bases. CDR3 size: 16 residues. Looked up from germline, CDR1 is SGHTA and CDR2 is FQGTGA. The V and J ends lost 5 bases and 4 bases, in that order; junction bases with no gene match: 10. Full variable domain (rest looked up from reference TRBV7-3 and TRBJ1-1): GAGVSQTPSNKVTEKGKYVELRCDPISGHTALYWYRQSLGQGPEFLIYFQGTGAADDSGLPNDRFFAVRPEGSVSTLKIQRTERGDSAVYLCASSPRTGGLGTEAFFGQGTRLTVV.

This chain joins TRBV5-1 and TRBJ1-4; unclear D gene. CDR3 length: 13 residues. V dropped 4 bases and J dropped 8 bases, with 12 bases sitting between them. Germline-derived CDR1 and CDR2 are SGHRS and YFSETQ. In DNA form, the CDR3 reads TGCGCCAGCAGCGCGGGCTCAGAAGAAAAACTGTTTTTT. It is translated as CASSAGSEEKLFF.

The J gene is TRBJ2-2, the V gene TRBV12-5, with 13 bases that match TRBD2. The germline V gene encodes CDR1 LGHNT and CDR2 FRNRAP. CDR3 length equals 17 residues. V lost 3 bases and J lost 6; bases outside the gene matches: 7. The CDR3 sequence is CASGFVGTSGTAGELFF. The CDR3 DNA reads TGTGCTAGTGGTTTCGTCGGGACTAGCGGGACAGCCGGGGAGCTGTTTTTT.

This chain uses TRBV6-5 with TRBJ1-4; D is perhaps TRBD1 (6 bases). Trimming took 10 bases from V and 5 from J, leaving 17 bases between them. Germline lookup yields CDR1 MNHEY and CDR2 SVGAGI. This CDR3 is built from 14 residues. The CDR3 reads CATRTGQGNEKLFF. Written as DNA, the CDR3 is TGTGCCACCCGTACGGGGCAGGGGAATGAAAAACTGTTTTTT.

The rearrangement uses TRBV27 and TRBJ2-7; D is unclear. Germline V lookup: CDR1 MNHEY, CDR2 SMNVEV (reference sequence). The length of the CDR3 is 14 residues. With 6 bases removed from V and 1 base from J, the gap between germline ends came to 13 bases. CDR3 sequence (DNA): TGTGCCAGCAGCTCAGGATCTTTATCCTACGAGCAGTACTTC. The encoded protein is CASSSGSLSYEQYF.

The chain combines TRBV7-9 with TRBJ2-3; weak D call: TRBD1 (5 bases). The germline V and J ends were trimmed by 2 bases and 2 bases, with 14 bases remaining between them. In germline, CDR1 is SEHNR, CDR2 FQNEAQ (reference sequence). The CDR3 runs to 16 residues. CDR3 nucleotide sequence: TGTGCCAGCAGCTTATATGGACAAAGGGTCACAGATACGCAGTATTTT. Translating it yields CASSLYGQRVTDTQYF. Full variable domain (outside the CDR3, taken from reference TRBV7-9 and TRBJ2-3): DTGVSQNPRHKITKRGQNVTFRCDPISEHNRLYWYRQTLGQGPEFLTYFQNEAQLEKSRLLSDRFSAERPKGSFSTLEIQRTEQGDSAMYLCASSLYGQRVTDTQYFGPGTRLTVL.

J is TRBJ1-2 and V is TRBV10-2; no firm D call. The germline CDR1 and CDR2 sequences are WSHSY and SAAADI. The V end lost 0 bases, the J end lost 3 bases, and 14 bases lay between the germline ends. The CDR3 runs 16 residues. The CDR3 DNA is TGCGCCAGCAGTGAGTCTATGTCGGTTTACGACTATGGCTACACCTTC. Its protein is CASSESMSVYDYGYTF.

The chain recombines TRBV7-9 with TRBJ2-1, with D maybe TRBD1 (5 bases). The ends were cut back, 0 bases at V and 8 bases at J, with 17 bases in the middle. Germline-derived CDR1 and CDR2 are SEHNR and FQNEAQ (reference sequence). This CDR3 spans 16 amino acids. This CDR3 is CASSLAPAGYKHEQFF. CDR3 in DNA: TGTGCCAGCAGCTTAGCGCCGGCAGGGTATAAGCATGAGCAGTTCTTC.

This clone showed up just once. This chain uses TRBV28 with TRBJ2-1, with a tentative D call TRBD1 (7 bases). Trimming took off 2 bases at V and 6 bases at J, with 14 bases between the two ends. Germline V gene data show CDR1 as MDHEN and CDR2 as SYDVKM. This CDR3 comprises 15 residues. The CDR3 region is CASSLVAGGPNEQFF. The CDR3 bases are TGTGCCAGCAGTTTAGTGGCAGGGGGGCCCAATGAGCAGTTCTTC.

V usage is TRBV9 and J usage is TRBJ2-2; 10 bases line up with TRBD2. V dropped 2 bases and J dropped 5; count of bases not matched to a gene: 9. Germline lookup yields CDR1 SGDLS and CDR2 YYNGEE. The CDR3 runs 17 residues. The CDR3 sequence is CASSVLAGGTLTGELFF. The DNA of the CDR3 is TGTGCCAGCAGCGTTTTAGCGGGAGGCACCCTTACCGGGGAGCTGTTTTTT.

This clone was recorded a few times. The CDR3 DNA reads TGCGCCAGCAGCAACGAAGCGGGAGTTGATGAGCAGTTCTTC. Its protein is CASSNEAGVDEQFF. V gene TRBV5-1 combines with J gene TRBJ2-1; 8 bases map to TRBD2. V trimming: 4 bases; J trimming: 8 bases; junction bases outside the gene matches: 8. Germline values: CDR1 SGHRS, CDR2 YFSETQ. The CDR3 contains 14 residues.

The chain joins TRBV28 to TRBJ2-1; D perhaps matches TRBD2 (6 bases). This CDR3 contains 14 residues. Trimming shortened V by 3 bases and J by 10 bases, and 16 bases separated the two germline ends. Germline values: CDR1 MDHEN, CDR2 SYDVKM. The CDR3 nucleotides read TGTGCCAGCAGTTTGGCTGGAGGTCGGGAGGAGCAGTTCTTC. Protein: CASSLAGGREEQFF. Drawing the rest from reference TRBV28 and TRBJ2-1, the complete variable domain is DVKVTQSSRYLVKRTGEKVFLECVQDMDHENMFWYRQDPGLGLRLIYFSYDVKMKEKGDIPEGYSVSREKKERFSLILESASTNQTSMYLCASSLAGGREEQFFGPGTRLTVL.

This chain connects TRBV6-5 to TRBJ2-7; D is possibly TRBD1 (5 bases). Trimming took off 0 bases at V and 5 bases at J, with 17 bases between the two ends. The CDR3 extends over 16 amino acids. The germline V gene has CDR1 MNHEY and CDR2 SVGAGI. The CDR3 nucleotides read TGTGCCAGCAGTTACTCCGGTTCAGGGCTTAAGCACGAGCAGTACTTC. Translation: CASSYSGSGLKHEQYF.

The chain uses TRBV4-2 and TRBJ1-3; D unclear. V lost 1 base and J 7 bases, leaving 14 bases between the germline ends. This CDR3 has 15 residues. CDR1 is LGHNA and CDR2 is YNFKEQ in the germline V gene. The CDR3 nucleotides are TGTGCCAGCAGCCAAGCCCCACCTGGCGGGAACACCATATATTTT. This encodes CASSQAPPGGNTIYF.

The chain has TRBV15 and TRBJ2-7; unclear D gene. Between the trimmed V and J ends, which lost 0 bases and 3 bases, there was a span of 18 bases. The CDR3 has 17 residues. In germline, CDR1 is LNHNV, CDR2 YYDKDF (reference sequence). The CDR3 is CATSRDRPGSLYYEQYF. The CDR3 coding sequence is TGTGCCACCAGCAGAGATCGCCCAGGATCCCTATACTACGAGCAGTACTTC.

CDR3 nucleotides: TGTGCCAGCAGCCGTGGGACTAGCGGGAGTTTGTTTAGCTACGAGCAGTACTTC. This gives the protein CASSRGTSGSLFSYEQYF. V is TRBV9 and J is TRBJ2-7; TRBD2 matches 14 bases. Germline lookup yields CDR1 SGDLS and CDR2 YYNGEE. The V and J ends lost 4 bases and 3 bases, in that order; junction bases with no gene match: 12. This CDR3 is built from 18 residues.